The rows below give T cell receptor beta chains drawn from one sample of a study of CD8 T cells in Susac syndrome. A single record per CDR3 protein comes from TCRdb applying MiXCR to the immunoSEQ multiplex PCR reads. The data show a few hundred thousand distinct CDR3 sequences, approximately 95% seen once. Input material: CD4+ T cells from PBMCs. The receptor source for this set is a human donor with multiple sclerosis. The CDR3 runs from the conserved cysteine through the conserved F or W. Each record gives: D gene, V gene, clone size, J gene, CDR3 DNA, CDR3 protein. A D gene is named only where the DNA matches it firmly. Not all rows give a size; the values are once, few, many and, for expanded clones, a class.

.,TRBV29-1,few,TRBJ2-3,TGCAGCGCCAATGTCCTGGATACGCAGTATTTT,CSANVLDTQYF
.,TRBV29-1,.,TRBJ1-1,TGCAGCGTTGATGAAGGGGGGCGGAACACTGAAGCTTTCTTT,CSVDEGGRNTEAFF
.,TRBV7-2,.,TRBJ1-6,TGTGCCAGCAGCTTTCACACCTTCAATAATTCACCCCTCCACTTT,CASSFHTFNNSPLHF
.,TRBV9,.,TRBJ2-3,TGTGCCAGCAGCGTAGTTGGGAGTAGCACAGATACGCAGTATTTT,CASSVVGSSTDTQYF
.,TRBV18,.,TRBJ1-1,TGTGCCAGCTCACCCGGGGTAACTGAAGCTTTCTTT,CASSPGVTEAFF
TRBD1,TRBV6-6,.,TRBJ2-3,TGTGCCAGCAGCTACGGGACAGGGGTCCGCACAGATACGCAGTATTTT,CASSYGTGVRTDTQYF
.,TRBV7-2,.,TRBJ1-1,TGTGCCAGCAGCCCGGGGATCAGGGACACTGAAGCTTTCTTT,CASSPGIRDTEAFF
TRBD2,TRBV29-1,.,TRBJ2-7,TGCAGCGTTGTAGGGACTAGCGGGGGAACCTACGAGCAGTACTTC,CSVVGTSGGTYEQYF
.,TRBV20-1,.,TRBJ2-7,TGCAGTGCTAGAGCCCCCGGGGGTTCCGAGCAGTACTTC,CSARAPGGSEQYF
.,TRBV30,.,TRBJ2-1,TGTGCCTGGAGTGCGGGGTACAATGAGCAGTTCTTC,CAWSAGYNEQFF
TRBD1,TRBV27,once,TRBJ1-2,TGTGCCAGCAGTACCAAAACGGGACAGGGGTATGGCTACACCTTC,CASSTKTGQGYGYTF
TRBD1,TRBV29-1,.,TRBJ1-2,TGCAGCGTTGGAGCACAGGGGGGCTATGGCTACACCTTC,CSVGAQGGYGYTF
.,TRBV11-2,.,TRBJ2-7,TGTGCCAGCAGCTCCAACCTTAGGGAGCAGTACTTC,CASSSNLREQYF
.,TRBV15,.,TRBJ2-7,TGTGCCACCAGCAGAGGTACCGGGACATCAGTTTACGAGCAGTACTTC,CATSRGTGTSVYEQYF
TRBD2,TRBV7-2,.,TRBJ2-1,TGTGCCAGCAGCGACAATAGCGGGGTGGGTCGCGTGTTCTTC,CASSDNSGVGRVFF
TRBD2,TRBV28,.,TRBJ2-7,TGTGCCAGCGTACTAGCGGGCTCCTACGAGCAGTACTTC,CASVLAGSYEQYF
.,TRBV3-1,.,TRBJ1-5,TGTGCCAGCAGCCAAGGAGGGTATAGCAATCAGCCCCAGCATTTT,CASSQGGYSNQPQHF
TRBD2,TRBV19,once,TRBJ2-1,TGTGCCACCCGGGTGGTAGCGGGAGGCACTGAGCAGTTCTTC,CATRVVAGGTEQFF
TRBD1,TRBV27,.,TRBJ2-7,TGTGCCAGCAGTTTAAAGGGGGCGCACTACGAGCAGTACTTC,CASSLKGAHYEQYF
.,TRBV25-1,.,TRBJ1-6,TGTGCCAGTTCCTGGAATTCACCCCTCCACTTT,CASSWNSPLHF
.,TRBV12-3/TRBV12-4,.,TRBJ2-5,TGTGCCAGCAGTTTAGCGGGAGCGGGAGAGACCCAGTACTTC,CASSLAGAGETQYF
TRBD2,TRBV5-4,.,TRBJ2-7,TGTGCCAGCAGCTGGGAGGGGACTAGGCCCTACGAGCAGTACTTC,CASSWEGTRPYEQYF
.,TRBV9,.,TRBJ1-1,TGTGCCAGCAGCGTTGAGCAAGGGAACACTGAAGCTTTCTTT,CASSVEQGNTEAFF
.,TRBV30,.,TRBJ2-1,TGTGCCTCAGCCCAGCGGACTGAGCAGTTCTTC,CASAQRTEQFF
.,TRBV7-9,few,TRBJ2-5,TGTGCCAGCAGCTTATTAGGTGCTGAGACCCAGTACTTC,CASSLLGAETQYF
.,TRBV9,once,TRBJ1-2,TGTGCCAGCAGCGTAGCTAACCAGGGGAGACGTGGCTACACCTTC,CASSVANQGRRGYTF
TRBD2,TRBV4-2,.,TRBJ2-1,TGTGCCAGCAGCCAGGCCGGGGGGGAGCAGTTCTTC,CASSQAGGEQFF
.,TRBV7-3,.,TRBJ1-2,TGTGCCAGCAGCCCCACGGGGCAAAATGGCTACACCTTC,CASSPTGQNGYTF
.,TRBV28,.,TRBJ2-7,TGTGCCAGCAGTTATGACCTTTACGAGCAGTACTTC,CASSYDLYEQYF
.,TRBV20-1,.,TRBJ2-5,TGCAGTGCGACACTAATACAAGAGACCCAGTACTTC,CSATLIQETQYF
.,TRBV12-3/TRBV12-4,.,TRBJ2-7,TGTGCCAGCAGTTTGGCAGGGAATCTCCCCTACGAGCAGTACTTC,CASSLAGNLPYEQYF
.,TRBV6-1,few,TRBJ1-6,TGTGCCAGCACCCAAGGGGCAGACCGAAGGAATTCACCCCTCCACTTT,CASTQGADRRNSPLHF
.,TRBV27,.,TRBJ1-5,TGTGCCAGCAGTTTGAGTGTCTGGAAAGGGCCCCAGCATTTT,CASSLSVWKGPQHF
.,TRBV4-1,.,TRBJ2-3,TGCGCCAGCAGCCGCCCCCGTGGCGAGGGCACAGATACGCAGTATTTT,CASSRPRGEGTDTQYF
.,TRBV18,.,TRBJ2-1,TGTGCCAGCTCACTCCGACCCCCGGGACTCCTGATTGAGCAGTTCTTC,CASSLRPPGLLIEQFF
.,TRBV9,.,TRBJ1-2,TGTGCCAGCAGCGTAGAGGGTCTACTCAATGGCTACACCTTC,CASSVEGLLNGYTF
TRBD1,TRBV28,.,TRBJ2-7,TGTGCCAGCCTCACAGGGGTCCCGCAGTCCGAGCAGTACTTC,CASLTGVPQSEQYF
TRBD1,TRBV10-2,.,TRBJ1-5,TGCGCCAGCAGTGACCTTACAGGGGGCACGGGCAATCAGCCCCAGCATTTT,CASSDLTGGTGNQPQHF
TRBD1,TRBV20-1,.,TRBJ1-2,TGCAGTGCTCCACCCCCGGACAGGGGGCTAGGGGGCTACACCTTC,CSAPPPDRGLGGYTF
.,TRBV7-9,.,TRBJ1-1,TGTGCCAGCAGCTCTATCGGGCAGCAGCAAGCTTTCTTT,CASSSIGQQQAFF
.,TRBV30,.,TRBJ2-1,TGTGCCTGGAGACAGGACCAAATTGGGCAGTTCTTC,CAWRQDQIGQFF
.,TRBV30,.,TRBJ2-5,TGTGCCTGTTCCCGCGGGTCCCAAGAGACCCAGTACTTC,CACSRGSQETQYF
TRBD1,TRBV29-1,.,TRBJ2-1,TGCAGCGAGACAGGGGCCTACAATGAGCAGTTCTTC,CSETGAYNEQFF
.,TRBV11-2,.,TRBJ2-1,TGTGCCAGCAGCTTAGCGGGTCTGGAGCAGTTCTTC,CASSLAGLEQFF
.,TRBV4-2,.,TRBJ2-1,TGTGCCAGCAGCCAAGATCGGTCCGGTGGGCAGTTCTTC,CASSQDRSGGQFF
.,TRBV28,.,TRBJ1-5,TGTGCCAGCAGTTTTCCTTCGGGTAGCAATCAGCCCCAGCATTTT,CASSFPSGSNQPQHF
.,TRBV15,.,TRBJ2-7,TGTGCCACCAGCAGGGATGGGGAGCAGTACTTC,CATSRDGEQYF
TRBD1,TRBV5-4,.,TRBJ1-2,TGTGCCAGCAGTCAAGACAGGGGGCATGGCTACACCTTC,CASSQDRGHGYTF
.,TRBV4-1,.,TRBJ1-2,TGCGCCAGCAGCCAAGTCGGTTTGGTATATGGCTACACCTTC,CASSQVGLVYGYTF
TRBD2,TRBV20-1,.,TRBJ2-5,TGCAGTGCTAGAACCTATAGGGACTATCAAGAGACCCAGTACTTC,CSARTYRDYQETQYF
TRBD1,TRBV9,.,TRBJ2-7,TGTGCCAGCAGCGCTCGGGACAGGGTGCACGAGCAGTACTTC,CASSARDRVHEQYF
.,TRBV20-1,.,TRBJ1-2,TGCAGTGCACCTCGGGACGGCGAAGTTTATGGCTACACCTTC,CSAPRDGEVYGYTF
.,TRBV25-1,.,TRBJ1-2,TGTGCCAGCAGTGACATGGGGGGATGGGGTTATGGCTACACCTTC,CASSDMGGWGYGYTF
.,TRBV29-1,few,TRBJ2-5,TGCAGCGTTGGTGGAGAGACCCAGTACTTC,CSVGGETQYF
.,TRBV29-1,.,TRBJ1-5,TGCAGCCCTCTCCCCGCGGGGTGGGAACCGGATAGCAATCAGCCCCAGCATTTT,CSPLPAGWEPDSNQPQHF